This T cell receptor (beta chain) appears in the sequencing data of a study of blood T cell repertoires in COVID-19. Background on the study: Acute and convalescent COVID-19 samples came from the United States, Italy and Spain. PBMCs, B-cell-depleted T cells, or T cells were the source of the cDNA or gDNA that made up the material.

This CDR3 contains 9 residues. Germline CDR1 is MDHEN and CDR2 is SYDVKM. With 6 bases removed from V and 13 bases from J, the gap between germline ends came to 9 bases. Generated by immunoSEQ multiplex PCR, the TCRdb table keeps only in-frame clones and is missing some. The table shows some 180,000 clones, with about nine tenths occurring only once. The V and J genes are TRBV28 and TRBJ1-2, with D unclear. Sample: peripheral blood. This TCR was recovered from a man aged 35 to 55 with acute or convalescent COVID-19. The CDR3 loop reads CASSRRGTF. DNA of the CDR3: TGTGCCAGCAGCCGGCGCGGCACCTTC.